A single sample is the source of the 30 T cell receptor beta chains below, sequenced in a study of CD8 T cells in ankylosing spondylitis. Each CDR3 protein gets one entry after TCRdb re-called the 5' RACE reads with MiXCR. The table includes approximately 260,000 distinct CDR3 sequences, 8% to 9.5% detected once. Sequencing was performed on blood, either unsorted or a sorted T cell fraction (not recorded which). Receptors were obtained from a male donor with ankylosing spondylitis or in good health (not recorded which).

In its sample, this clonotype was seen many times. This sequence joins TRBV12-3 or TRBV12-4 and TRBJ1-1; D is possibly TRBD1 (5 bases). V lost 2 bases to trimming and J lost 3 bases, with 10 bases between them. The CDR3 length is 14 residues. DNA for the CDR3: TGTGCCAGCAGTTTACAAGAGGGGTACACTGAAGCTTTCTTT. Protein: CASSLQEGYTEAFF.

This clonotype was counted between two and nine times. This chain uses TRBV6-2 or TRBV6-3 with TRBJ2-1; D unresolved. Germline assignment: CDR1 MNHEY and CDR2 SVGEGT. The V and J ends lost 5 bases and 3 bases respectively, with 11 bases between them. The CDR3 covers 14 residues. Here the CDR3 DNA reads TGTGCCAGCAGTCTCCAGGACGACTACAATGAGCAGTTCTTC. Protein: CASSLQDDYNEQFF.

This clonotype showed up many times. The chain joins TRBV6-1 to TRBJ2-3, with 11 nucleotides matching TRBD2. This CDR3 is 14 amino acids long. V lost 8 bases and J lost 8; bases outside the gene matches: 9. The germline CDR1 and CDR2 sequences are MNHNS and SASEGT. CDR3 loop: CASRLAGGIGTQYF. DNA of the CDR3: TGTGCCAGCCGCCTAGCGGGGGGCATCGGTACGCAGTATTTT.

The chain carries TRBV7-8 and TRBJ2-1, with 12 bases lining up with TRBD2. Germline CDR1 SGHVS, CDR2 FQNEAQ. The CDR3 length is 16 residues. The ends lost 3 bases at V and 3 bases at J; junction bases unmatched: 3. CDR3 sequence: CASSFQTSGGYNEQFF. The CDR3 DNA follows: TGTGCCAGCAGCTTTCAGACTAGCGGGGGCTACAATGAGCAGTTCTTC.

There are many counts of this clonotype. The chain combines TRBV29-1 with TRBJ1-5, with 9 bases identical to TRBD1. This CDR3 contains 15 residues. Per the germline V gene, CDR1 is SQVTM and CDR2 is ANQGSEA. With V trimmed by 5 bases and J by 1 base, 6 bases remained unmatched. CDR3 coding DNA: TGCAGCGTTAAGCTCGGGACAGGGAGCAATCAGCCCCAGCATTTT. Its translation is CSVKLGTGSNQPQHF.

This clonotype was seen repeatedly, ten times or more. V and J are TRBV29-1 and TRBJ2-7; TRBD2 is a possible D gene (5 bases). In germline, CDR1 is SQVTM, CDR2 ANQGSEA. Trimming took 5 bases from V and 7 from J, leaving 15 bases between them. The CDR3 loop spans 12 amino acids. CDR3 loop: CSVKAEPGEQYF. The CDR3 DNA sequence: TGCAGCGTTAAGGCCGAACCGGGGGAGCAGTACTTC.

The sample holds many counts of this clonotype. The chain recombines TRBV12-3 or TRBV12-4 with TRBJ1-5; D is ambiguous. The CDR3 contains 13 residues. V dropped 6 bases and J dropped 0 bases, with 6 bases sitting between them. The CDR3 here is CASRPDSNQPQHF. The DNA for the CDR3 is TGTGCCAGCAGGCCTGATAGCAATCAGCCCCAGCATTTT.

This clonotype was picked up many times. The gene calls are TRBV20-1 and TRBJ1-2; no reliable D call. Germline V CDR1 and CDR2: DFQATT, SNEGSKA (reference sequence). The CDR3 totals 13 residues. V gave up 0 bases and J gave up 2 bases, with 7 bases separating them. The CDR3 loop reads CSARDMGNYGYTF. CDR3 DNA sequence: TGCAGTGCTAGAGATATGGGCAACTATGGCTACACCTTC.

The genes are TRBV7-6 and TRBJ2-5; D gene uncertain. The V end was cut by 5 bases, the J end by 2 bases, with 12 bases between. The germline CDR1 and CDR2 sequences are SGHVS and FNYEAQ. The CDR3 contains 14 residues. The CDR3 DNA reads as TGTGCCAGCAGCCCCTGGCACGCGCAAGAGACCCAGTACTTC. This gives the protein CASSPWHAQETQYF.

V gene TRBV7-3 combines with J gene TRBJ2-7, with TRBD2 identical over 10 bases. CDR3 length equals 13 residues. Germline V CDR1 and CDR2: SGHTA, FQGTGA. J gave up 4 bases and V 4 bases, and 1 base lay outside the gene matches. The CDR3 loop is CASSWTSGYEQYF. The CDR3 DNA follows: TGTGCCAGCAGCTGGACTAGCGGATACGAGCAGTACTTC.

With regard to this clonotype: A read error is possible here, since a much larger clone lies one base away. The CDR3 nucleotides are TGTGCCAGCAGCCCCCCCTGGGACAAAAATGAGACCCAGTACTTC. Translation gives CASSPPWDKNETQYF. The genes are TRBV7-9 and TRBJ2-5; D might be TRBD1 (6 bases). The CDR3 runs 15 residues. V lost 5 bases and J 5 bases, leaving 18 bases between the germline ends. The germline gives CDR1 SEHNR, CDR2 FQNEAQ (reference sequence). Supplemented by reference TRBV7-9 and TRBJ2-5, the full variable domain reads DTGVSQNPRHKITKRGQNVTFRCDPISEHNRLYWYRQTLGQGPEFLTYFQNEAQLEKSRLLSDRFSAERPKGSFSTLEIQRTEQGDSAMYLCASSPPWDKNETQYFGPGTRLLVL.

This clonotype has at least ten counts. The chain combines TRBV9 with TRBJ2-1; D may be TRBD2 (5 bases). Trimming cost V 2 bases and J 1 base, with 10 bases left between them. Germline assignment: CDR1 SGDLS and CDR2 YYNGEE. CDR3 length: 15 residues. CDR3: CASSVRRASYNEQFF. DNA of the CDR3: TGTGCCAGCAGCGTTAGGCGGGCTTCCTACAATGAGCAGTTCTTC.

This clonotype was detected ten times or more. This sequence joins TRBV12-3 or TRBV12-4 and TRBJ2-5; 10 bases line up with TRBD2. This CDR3 has 15 amino acids. Trimming removed 3 bases from V and 4 bases from J; junction bases left unmatched: 5. CDR3 sequence (DNA): TGTGCCAGCAGTTTTGAGCGGGGGGGCCGAGAGACCCAGTACTTC. It is translated as CASSFERGGRETQYF.

This clonotype showed up many times. The chain is built from TRBV28 and TRBJ2-3; D is ambiguous. The V and J ends lost 6 bases and 4 bases respectively, with 11 bases between them. Per the germline V gene, CDR1 is MDHEN and CDR2 is SYDVKM. The CDR3 consists of 13 residues. The chain's CDR3 is CASSLIPADTQYF. CDR3 bases: TGTGCCAGCAGCCTTATTCCGGCAGATACGCAGTATTTT. Supplemented by reference TRBV28 and TRBJ2-3, the full variable domain reads DVKVTQSSRYLVKRTGEKVFLECVQDMDHENMFWYRQDPGLGLRLIYFSYDVKMKEKGDIPEGYSVSREKKERFSLILESASTNQTSMYLCASSLIPADTQYFGPGTRLTVL.

Ten or more counts support this clonotype. The chain uses TRBV20-1 and TRBJ2-3, with 10 bases identical to TRBD1. The germline V gene has CDR1 DFQATT and CDR2 SNEGSKA (reference sequence). The CDR3 runs 13 residues. V dropped 4 bases and J dropped 5; count of bases not matched to a gene: 3. This CDR3 is CSATGTGVDTQYF. CDR3 coding DNA: TGCAGTGCTACCGGGACAGGGGTAGATACGCAGTATTTT.

The CDR3: CASSSDRSSYEQYF. CDR3 DNA: TGTGCCAGCAGCTCGGACCGGAGCTCCTACGAGCAGTACTTC. The gene calls are TRBV7-6 and TRBJ2-7; D is ambiguous. Germline CDR1 SGHVS, CDR2 FNYEAQ. V was clipped by 4 bases and J by 0 bases, with 10 bases between them. The CDR3 runs to 14 residues.

This clonotype was detected many times. The chain combines TRBV2 with TRBJ2-1; a weak D match, TRBD2 (5 bases). The CDR3 is made up of 16 amino acids. Germline lookup yields CDR1 SNHLY and CDR2 FYNNEI. Trimming pared 2 bases from V and 0 bases from J, leaving 11 bases between. CDR3 in amino acids: CASSEFGLSSYNEQFF. CDR3 in DNA: TGTGCCAGCAGTGAATTCGGACTCTCCTCCTACAATGAGCAGTTCTTC.

This clonotype was seen repeatedly, ten times or more. The V call is TRBV4-3, the J call TRBJ1-2, with D unclear. The CDR3 loop spans 15 amino acids. Germline loops: CDR1 LGHNA, CDR2 YSLEER. V lost 0 bases and J 6 bases, leaving 14 bases between the germline ends. Written as DNA, the CDR3 is TGCGCCAGCAGCCAAGATCACAATCTAAGGGATGGCTACACCTTC. Amino acids: CASSQDHNLRDGYTF.

The rearrangement joins TRBV20-1 to TRBJ2-1, with D unresolved. Germline values: CDR1 DFQATT, CDR2 SNEGSKA (reference sequence). V lost 0 bases, J lost 5 bases, and 17 bases lay in between. This CDR3 is built from 16 residues. Written as DNA, the CDR3 is TGCAGTGCTAGAGATCGAGATGGGGTGCAAAACAATGAGCAGTTCTTC. This translates into CSARDRDGVQNNEQFF.

This clonotype was seen repeatedly, ten times or more. The chain couples TRBV24-1 to TRBJ2-5; D may be TRBD2 (6 bases). V dropped 4 bases and J dropped 4 bases, with 12 bases sitting between them. CDR1 is KGHDR, CDR2 SFDVKD, per germline. The CDR3 length is 14 residues. The CDR3 region is CATSDVGGVETQYF. The CDR3 nucleotides read TGTGCCACCAGTGACGTTGGAGGGGTAGAGACCCAGTACTTC.

This CDR3 is CASSIEHGKNYEQYF. DNA of the CDR3: TGTGCCAGTAGTATTGAGCACGGGAAGAACTACGAGCAGTACTTC. The chain employs TRBV19 and TRBJ2-7, with D maybe TRBD2 (5 bases). Deletions cut 3 bases from V and 3 bases from J, with 15 bases between. The CDR3 is 15 amino acids. Germline V gene sequence: CDR1 LNHDA, CDR2 SQIVND (reference sequence). The full variable domain, completed using reference TRBV19 and TRBJ2-7, is DGGITQSPKYLFRKEGQNVTLSCEQNLNHDAMYWYRQDPGQGLRLIYYSQIVNDFQKGDIAEGYSVSREKKESFPLTVTSAQKNPTAFYLCASSIEHGKNYEQYFGPGTRLTVT.

There are many counts of this clonotype. The chain links TRBV7-9 to TRBJ1-1; D not resolved. Per the germline V gene, CDR1 is SEHNR and CDR2 is FQNEAQ (reference sequence). V was pared by 2 bases and J by 0 bases, with 13 bases between. This CDR3 contains 16 residues. The CDR3 here is CASSLLPGGMNTEAFF. In DNA, the CDR3 is TGTGCCAGCAGCTTACTACCGGGAGGCATGAACACTGAAGCTTTCTTT.

The CDR3: CASSQAWGLAGGQSYNEQFF. The CDR3, as DNA: TGTGCCAGCAGCCAAGCCTGGGGACTAGCGGGGGGGCAATCCTACAATGAGCAGTTCTTC. The chain carries TRBV3-1 and TRBJ2-1; 16 bases map to TRBD2. Germline V lookup: CDR1 LGHDT, CDR2 YNNKEL (reference sequence). The CDR3 is 20 residues long. The V and J ends lost 1 base and 1 base, in that order; junction bases with no gene match: 7.

In this sample, this clonotype turned up many times. The chain carries TRBV5-1 and TRBJ2-3, with D perhaps TRBD1 (5 bases). The CDR3 covers 16 residues. V was clipped by 0 bases and J by 2 bases, with 13 bases between them. Per the germline V gene, CDR1 is SGHRS and CDR2 is YFSETQ. This chain's CDR3 is CASSLADSPSTDTQYF. Here the CDR3 DNA reads TGCGCCAGCAGCTTGGCCGACAGTCCTTCCACAGATACGCAGTATTTT. The entire variable domain, with the rest obtained from reference TRBV5-1 and TRBJ2-3, is as follows: KAGVTQTPRYLIKTRGQQVTLSCSPISGHRSVSWYQQTPGQGLQFLFEYFSETQRNKGNFPGRFSGRQFSNSRSEMNVSTLELGDSALYLCASSLADSPSTDTQYFGPGTRLTVL.

This clonotype was observed many times. V gene TRBV5-1 combines with J gene TRBJ2-3, with 8 bases matching TRBD1. Germline values: CDR1 SGHRS, CDR2 YFSETQ. This CDR3 is 18 amino acids long. J gave up 2 bases and V 4 bases, and 15 bases lay outside the gene matches. The CDR3 here is CASSLIPGQELSTDTQYF. CDR3 nucleotide sequence: TGCGCCAGCAGCCTGATCCCGGGACAGGAACTCTCCACAGATACGCAGTATTTT.

There are many counts of this clonotype. The rearrangement uses TRBV7-9 and TRBJ2-3; no firm D call. The CDR3 is made up of 14 amino acids. Per germline, CDR1 SEHNR and CDR2 FQNEAQ (reference sequence). V was cut by 0 bases and J by 0 bases, with 4 bases left in between. The chain's CDR3 is CASSLATSTDTQYF. The CDR3 DNA reads TGTGCCAGCAGCTTAGCGACGAGCACAGATACGCAGTATTTT.

The sample holds many counts of this clonotype. CDR3 region: CASGQGSTETQYF. The CDR3 nucleotides are TGCGCCAGCGGACAGGGATCGACAGAGACCCAGTACTTC. V and J are TRBV5-1 and TRBJ2-5; 8 nucleotides agree with TRBD1. V dropped 7 bases and J dropped 4; count of bases not matched to a gene: 6. The CDR3 is made up of 13 amino acids. CDR1 is SGHRS, CDR2 YFSETQ, per germline. The full variable domain, with the rest looked up from reference TRBV5-1 and TRBJ2-5, is KAGVTQTPRYLIKTRGQQVTLSCSPISGHRSVSWYQQTPGQGLQFLFEYFSETQRNKGNFPGRFSGRQFSNSRSEMNVSTLELGDSALYLCASGQGSTETQYFGPGTRLLVL.

This clonotype occurred a few times. The chain uses TRBV6-1 and TRBJ1-4; 7 nucleotides align to TRBD1. The CDR3 sequence is 18 residues long. Germline loops: CDR1 MNHNS, CDR2 SASEGT. J gave up 7 bases and V 6 bases, and 20 bases lay outside the gene matches. As DNA, the CDR3 is TGTGCCAGCAGCCGCTTCGGAGGGGGCGCAGACCAGGGTGAAAAACTGTTTTTT. Translation gives CASSRFGGGADQGEKLFF.

This clonotype occurred many times. This chain joins TRBV7-8 and TRBJ1-5; D ambiguous. The CDR3 is made up of 16 amino acids. The V gene lost 5 bases and the J gene lost 1 base, with 15 bases spanning the gap. Germline V gene data show CDR1 as SGHVS and CDR2 as FQNEAQ. CDR3 sequence: CASSRSPSGSNQPQHF. The DNA of the CDR3 is TGTGCCAGCAGCCGTAGTCCTAGCGGGAGCAATCAGCCCCAGCATTTT.

There are many counts of this clonotype. This chain's CDR3 is CSARSYTGTRSDTQYF. In DNA form, the CDR3 reads TGCAGTGCTAGGTCGTACACCGGGACTAGATCAGATACGCAGTATTTT. The chain uses TRBV20-1 and TRBJ2-3, with 8 bases that match TRBD2. Germline CDR1 and CDR2: DFQATT and SNEGSKA (reference sequence). Trimming at V came to 3 bases and at J to 4 bases, leaving 12 bases not matched to a gene. This CDR3 comprises 16 residues.